Listed below are T cell receptor beta chains from one sample, sequenced in a study of T cell changes during pregnancy in multiple sclerosis. Produced via immunoSEQ multiplex PCR; TCRdb's table is partial and in-frame only. The sample lists around 62,000 clones, roughly nine tenths occurring once. The sequenced sample was CD4+ T cells from peripheral blood mononuclear cells, obtained in the first trimester of pregnancy. These receptors were collected from a female donor with multiple sclerosis, enrolled in a pregnancy study. Each CDR3 is given with its conserved first and last residue. A D gene is named only where the DNA matches it firmly. Not all rows give a size; the values are once, few, many and, for expanded clones, a class.

d_gene,j_gene,v_gene,abundance,CDR3nt,CDR3aa
.,TRBJ1-1,TRBV27,.,TGTGCCAGCACCCTTACACCCTACACTGAAGCTTTCTTT,CASTLTPYTEAFF
TRBD1,TRBJ2-7,TRBV10-3,.,TGTGCCGCCCAGGGGGCTGGGGTCGAGCAGTACTTC,CAAQGAGVEQYF
.,TRBJ1-2,TRBV11-3,.,TGTGCCAGCAGCGAGCGGGACGGCCATGGCTACACCTTC,CASSERDGHGYTF
TRBD1,TRBJ1-6,TRBV5-4,few,TGTGCCAGCAGCCCAACGACAGGGACGGGCTCACCCCTCCACTTT,CASSPTTGTGSPLHF
TRBD1,TRBJ2-3,TRBV29-1,few,TGCAGCGTTATGGGGACAGGGAAAAGGAGCACAGATACGCAGTATTTT,CSVMGTGKRSTDTQYF
TRBD2,TRBJ2-2,TRBV9,.,TGTGCCAGCAGCCGAATAGCGGGAGTAAACACCGGGGAGCTGTTTTTT,CASSRIAGVNTGELFF
TRBD2,TRBJ2-2,TRBV7-3,once,TGTGCCAGCAGCTTAGTCCCCCGAGCAGCGGGGGGGCTGGTCACCGGGGAGCTGTTTTTT,CASSLVPRAAGGLVTGELFF
TRBD2,TRBJ2-1,TRBV6-1,.,TGTGCCAGCAGAAGCGGGGGGTCAACCGGTGAGCAGTTCTTC,CASRSGGSTGEQFF
.,TRBJ1-2,TRBV4-2,medium-sized,TGTGCCAGCAGCCAAGTTGGAGTAGACTATGGCTACACCTTC,CASSQVGVDYGYTF
TRBD1,TRBJ2-2,TRBV19,once,TGTGCCAGTAGTGTACAGGGGGACACCGGGGAGCTGTTTTTT,CASSVQGDTGELFF
.,TRBJ2-7,TRBV6-1,.,TGTGCCAGCAGATTCCCTTTTGGCCGCTACGAGCAGTACTTC,CASRFPFGRYEQYF
.,TRBJ1-5,TRBV7-9,.,TGTGCCAGCAGCTTTGCAGGGGGCAATCAGCCCCAGCATTTT,CASSFAGGNQPQHF
TRBD1,TRBJ1-2,TRBV12-5,.,TGTGCTAGTGGCCGGGACAGTTATGGCTACACCTTC,CASGRDSYGYTF
.,TRBJ1-1,TRBV9,.,TGTGCCAGCAGCGTAGGGGAGGGTTGGGGGAACACTGAAGCTTTCTTT,CASSVGEGWGNTEAFF
TRBD2,TRBJ2-1,TRBV11-3,.,TGTGCCAGCAGCTGGAAATCTTATAGCGGGGGGCTCAATGAGCAGTTCTTC,CASSWKSYSGGLNEQFF
.,TRBJ2-2,TRBV7-2,.,TGTGCCAGCACCCCCCTCGGGTCGAACACCGGGGAGCTGTTTTTT,CASTPLGSNTGELFF
TRBD1,TRBJ2-1,TRBV2,once,TGTGCCAGCAGAGCCGGACAGGTACGGAGTGAGCAGTTCTTC,CASRAGQVRSEQFF
.,TRBJ1-3,TRBV7-8,.,TGTGCCAGCAGCTCGTCAGGTATCTCTGGAAACACCATATATTTT,CASSSSGISGNTIYF
.,TRBJ1-5,TRBV5-5,.,TGTGCCAGCAGCTTGGGAACAGGGCTAACTAGCAATCAGCCCCAGCATTTT,CASSLGTGLTSNQPQHF
.,TRBJ1-1,TRBV6-5,.,TGTGCCAGCAGTTCTGGGGCCCTAAACACTGAAGCTTTCTTT,CASSSGALNTEAFF
.,TRBJ1-6,TRBV5-1,medium-sized,TGCGCCAGCAGCTTCGAGGGCCCACACCACTATAATTCACCCCTCCACTTT,CASSFEGPHHYNSPLHF
TRBD1,TRBJ2-1,TRBV19,.,TGTGCCAGTACTCGAAGGGACAGGGGCTATGAGCAGTTCTTC,CASTRRDRGYEQFF
.,TRBJ2-3,TRBV30,.,TGTGCCTGGAGTGTACCTCCGGCAGCGGTAGATACGCAGTATTTT,CAWSVPPAAVDTQYF
TRBD1,TRBJ2-7,TRBV5-4,.,TGTGCCAGCAGCCAGACAGGGGTGCTCTACGAGCAGTACTTC,CASSQTGVLYEQYF
TRBD1,TRBJ2-2,TRBV9,.,TGTGCCAGCAGCGATCGGACAGGGCAAACCGGGGAGCTGTTTTTT,CASSDRTGQTGELFF
.,TRBJ1-1,TRBV9,.,TGTGCCAGCAGCGTAGTGGGAGCGACTGAAGCTTTCTTT,CASSVVGATEAFF
TRBD1,TRBJ1-1,TRBV18,once,TGTGCCAGCTCAAGACAGGGCATGAACACTGAAGCTTTCTTT,CASSRQGMNTEAFF
TRBD1,TRBJ2-2,TRBV7-2,.,TGTGCCAGCAGCTTAGTAAACAGGGGGCGCAGCGGGGAGCTGTTTTTT,CASSLVNRGRSGELFF
.,TRBJ1-3,TRBV7-2,.,TGTGCCAGCAGCTTACGACTCCGCGGAAACACCATATATTTT,CASSLRLRGNTIYF
TRBD2,TRBJ2-2,TRBV18,.,TGTGCCAGCTCACCCGTGAAGAAGCGGGGGGCCCACACCGGGGAGCTGTTTTTT,CASSPVKKRGAHTGELFF